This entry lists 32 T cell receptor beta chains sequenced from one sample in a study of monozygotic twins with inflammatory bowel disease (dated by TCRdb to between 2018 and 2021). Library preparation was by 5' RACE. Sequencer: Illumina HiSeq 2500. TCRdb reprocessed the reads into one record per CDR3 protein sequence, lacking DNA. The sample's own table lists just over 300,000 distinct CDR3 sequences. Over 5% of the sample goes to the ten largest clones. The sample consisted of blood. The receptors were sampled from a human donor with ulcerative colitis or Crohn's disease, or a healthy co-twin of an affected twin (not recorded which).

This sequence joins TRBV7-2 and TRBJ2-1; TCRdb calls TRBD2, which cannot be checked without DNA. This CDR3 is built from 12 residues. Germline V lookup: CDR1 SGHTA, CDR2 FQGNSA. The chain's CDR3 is CASSPRTGRWFF.

The CDR3 reads CASSLSGVGPQHF. The V and J genes are TRBV28 and TRBJ1-5; TCRdb's D call of TRBD1 is untestable without DNA. The germline gives CDR1 MDHEN, CDR2 SYDVKM. The CDR3 covers 13 residues.

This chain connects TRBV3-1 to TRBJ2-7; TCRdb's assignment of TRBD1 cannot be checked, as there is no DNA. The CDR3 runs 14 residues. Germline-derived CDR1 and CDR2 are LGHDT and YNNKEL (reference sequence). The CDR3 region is CASSQLDRVWEQYF.

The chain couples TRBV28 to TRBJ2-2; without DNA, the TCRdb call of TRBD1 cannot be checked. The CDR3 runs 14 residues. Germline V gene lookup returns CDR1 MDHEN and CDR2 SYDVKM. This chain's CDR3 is CASRMTGWNGELFF.

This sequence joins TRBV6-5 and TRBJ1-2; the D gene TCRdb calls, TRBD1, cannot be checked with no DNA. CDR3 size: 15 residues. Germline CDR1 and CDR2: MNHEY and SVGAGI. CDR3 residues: CASSYDGHPVGGYTF.

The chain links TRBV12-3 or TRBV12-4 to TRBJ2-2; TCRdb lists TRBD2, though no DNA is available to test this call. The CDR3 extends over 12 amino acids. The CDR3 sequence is CASSPHTGELFF.

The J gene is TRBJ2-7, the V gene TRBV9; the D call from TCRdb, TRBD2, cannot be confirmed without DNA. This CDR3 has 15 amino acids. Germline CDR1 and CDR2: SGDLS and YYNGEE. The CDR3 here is CASSPRGAGGDEQYF.

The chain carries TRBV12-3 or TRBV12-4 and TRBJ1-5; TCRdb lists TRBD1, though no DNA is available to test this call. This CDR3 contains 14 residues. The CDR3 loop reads CASSFGPGNQPQHF.

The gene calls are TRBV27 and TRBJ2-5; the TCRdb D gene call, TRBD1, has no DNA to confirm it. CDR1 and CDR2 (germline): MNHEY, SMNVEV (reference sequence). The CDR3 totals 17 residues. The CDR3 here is CASSHRLRGRGQETQYF.

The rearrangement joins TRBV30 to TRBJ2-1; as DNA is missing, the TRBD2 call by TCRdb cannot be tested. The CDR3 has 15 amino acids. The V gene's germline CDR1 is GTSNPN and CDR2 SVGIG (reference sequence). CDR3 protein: CAWSVLAGPYNEQFF.

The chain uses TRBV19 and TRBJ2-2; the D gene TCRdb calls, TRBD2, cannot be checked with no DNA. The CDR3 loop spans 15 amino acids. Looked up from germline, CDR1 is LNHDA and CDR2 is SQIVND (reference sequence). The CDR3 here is CASSIKRVNTGELFF.

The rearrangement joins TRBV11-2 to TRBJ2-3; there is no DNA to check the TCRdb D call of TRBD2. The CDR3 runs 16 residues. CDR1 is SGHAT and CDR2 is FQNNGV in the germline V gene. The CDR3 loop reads CASSPHIAGRTDTQYF.

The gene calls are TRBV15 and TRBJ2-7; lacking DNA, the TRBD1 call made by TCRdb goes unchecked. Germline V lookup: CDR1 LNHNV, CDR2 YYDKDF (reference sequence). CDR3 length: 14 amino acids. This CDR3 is CATSRDLGGYEQYF.

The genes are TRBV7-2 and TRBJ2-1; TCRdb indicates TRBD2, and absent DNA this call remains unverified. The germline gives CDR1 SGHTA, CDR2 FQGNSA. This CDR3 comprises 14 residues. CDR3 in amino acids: CASSRTRIFNEQFF.

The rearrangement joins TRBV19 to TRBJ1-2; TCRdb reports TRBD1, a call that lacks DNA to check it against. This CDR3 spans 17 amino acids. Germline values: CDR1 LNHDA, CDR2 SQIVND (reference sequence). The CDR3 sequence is CASRPGTGGNEIHGYTF.

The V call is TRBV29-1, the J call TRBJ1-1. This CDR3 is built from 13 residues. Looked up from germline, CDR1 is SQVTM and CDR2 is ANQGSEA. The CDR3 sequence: CSVQTGPGAEAFF.

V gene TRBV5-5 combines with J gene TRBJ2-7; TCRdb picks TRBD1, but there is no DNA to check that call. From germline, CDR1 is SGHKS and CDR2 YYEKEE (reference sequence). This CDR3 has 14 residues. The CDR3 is CASSYRWATYEQYF.

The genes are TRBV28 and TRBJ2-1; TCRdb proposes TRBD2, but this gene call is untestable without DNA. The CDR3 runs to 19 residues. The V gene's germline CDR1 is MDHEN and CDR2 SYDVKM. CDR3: CASRNQEGTSGVLYNEQFF.

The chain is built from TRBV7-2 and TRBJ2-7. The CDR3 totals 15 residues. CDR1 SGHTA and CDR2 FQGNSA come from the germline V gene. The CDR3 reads CASSLGLRRSYEQYF.

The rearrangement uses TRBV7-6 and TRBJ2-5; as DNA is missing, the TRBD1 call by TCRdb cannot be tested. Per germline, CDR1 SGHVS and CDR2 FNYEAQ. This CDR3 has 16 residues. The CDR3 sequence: CASSLGQGALQETQYF.

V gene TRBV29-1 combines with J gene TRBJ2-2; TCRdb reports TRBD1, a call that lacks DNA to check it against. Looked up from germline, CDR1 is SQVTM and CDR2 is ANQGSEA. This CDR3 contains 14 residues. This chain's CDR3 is CSVRDRAVIGELFF.

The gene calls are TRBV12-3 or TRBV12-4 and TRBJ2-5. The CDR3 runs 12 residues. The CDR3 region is CASRDGRETQYF.

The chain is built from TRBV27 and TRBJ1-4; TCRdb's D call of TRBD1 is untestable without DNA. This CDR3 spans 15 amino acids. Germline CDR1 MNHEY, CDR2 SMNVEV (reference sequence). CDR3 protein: CASSPRWTVNEKLFF.

This CDR3 is CSVGDRVSNEQYF. J is TRBJ2-7 and V is TRBV29-1; TCRdb lists TRBD1, though no DNA is available to test this call. This CDR3 spans 13 amino acids. The germline gives CDR1 SQVTM, CDR2 ANQGSEA.

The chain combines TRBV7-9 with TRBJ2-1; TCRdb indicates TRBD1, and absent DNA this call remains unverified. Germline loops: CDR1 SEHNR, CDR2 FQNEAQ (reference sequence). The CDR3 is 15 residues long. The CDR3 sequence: CASSPQDRPYNEQFF.

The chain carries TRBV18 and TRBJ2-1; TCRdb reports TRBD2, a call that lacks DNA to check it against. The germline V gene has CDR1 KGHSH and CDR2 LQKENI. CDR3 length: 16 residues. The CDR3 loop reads CASSPLGAGSHNEQFF.

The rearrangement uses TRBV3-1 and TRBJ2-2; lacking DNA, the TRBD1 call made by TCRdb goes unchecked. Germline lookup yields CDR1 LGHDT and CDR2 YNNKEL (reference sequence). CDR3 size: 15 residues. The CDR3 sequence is CASSLKGTPTGELFF.

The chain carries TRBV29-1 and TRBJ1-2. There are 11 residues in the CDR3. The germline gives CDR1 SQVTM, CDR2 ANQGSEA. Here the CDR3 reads CSVSDFYGYTF.

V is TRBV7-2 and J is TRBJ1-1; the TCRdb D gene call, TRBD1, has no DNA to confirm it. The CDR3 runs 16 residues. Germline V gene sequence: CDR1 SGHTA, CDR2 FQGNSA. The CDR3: CASSRTGPRANTEAFF. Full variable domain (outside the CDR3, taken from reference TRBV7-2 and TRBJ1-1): GAGVSQSPSNKVTEKGKDVELRCDPISGHTALYWYRQSLGQGLEFLIYFQGNSAPDKSGLPSDRFSAERTGGSVSTLTIQRTQQEDSAVYLCASSRTGPRANTEAFFGQGTRLTVV.

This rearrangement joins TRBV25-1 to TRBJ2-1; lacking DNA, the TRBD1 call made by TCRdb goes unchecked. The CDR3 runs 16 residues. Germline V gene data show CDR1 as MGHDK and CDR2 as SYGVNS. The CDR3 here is CASSDRSLGTGNDQFF.

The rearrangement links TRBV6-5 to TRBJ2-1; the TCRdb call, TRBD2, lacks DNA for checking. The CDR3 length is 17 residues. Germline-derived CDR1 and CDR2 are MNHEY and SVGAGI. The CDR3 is CASSYLAGGTTSDEQFF.

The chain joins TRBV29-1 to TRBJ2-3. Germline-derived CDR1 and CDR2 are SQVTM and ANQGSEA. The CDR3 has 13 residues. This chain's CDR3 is CSVVQTSTDTQYF.